These 26 T cell receptor beta chains share one sample of origin, sequenced in a study of blood T cell repertoires in COVID-19. Clones were read by immunoSEQ multiplex PCR, and TCRdb kept only the in-frame ones, dropping some. The table has roughly 50,000 clones, just under 80% seen once. What was sequenced was peripheral blood. The receptors come from a human donor with active or convalescent COVID-19. The donor label of this sample is uncertain.

The V gene is TRBV18, the J gene TRBJ2-7, with 7 bases matching TRBD2. This CDR3 has 15 residues. V lost 1 base to trimming and J lost 0 bases; unmatched junction nucleotides: 3. Germline V gene lookup returns CDR1 KGHSH and CDR2 LQKENI. CDR3 sequence (DNA): TGTGCCAGCTCACCACGCGGGAGTCCCTCCTACGAGCAGTACTTC. Translation gives CASSPRGSPSYEQYF.

This clone was detected once. The chain combines TRBV7-2 with TRBJ2-7; maybe TRBD2 (6 bases). V was cut by 2 bases and J by 2 bases, with 16 bases left in between. This CDR3 comprises 16 residues. Per the germline V gene, CDR1 is SGHTA and CDR2 is FQGNSA. The CDR3 DNA reads as TGTGCCAGCAGCTTAACCAGGGCTAGCGCCGCCTACGAGCAGTACTTC. Its translation: CASSLTRASAAYEQYF.

With respect to this clone: The junction and the germline gene differ at one end; a read error may be behind it. The rearrangement uses TRBV7-7 and TRBJ2-2; D call uncertain. CDR1 and CDR2 (germline): SSHAT, FNYEAQ (reference sequence). This CDR3 is 14 amino acids long. The CDR3: CASSSGRVSGELFF. The CDR3 bases are TGTGCTAGCAGCTCCGGCCGGGTGTCCGGGGAGCTGTTTTTT. The full variable domain, its missing parts supplied by reference TRBV7-7 and TRBJ2-2, is GAGVSQSPRYKVTKRGQDVTLRCDPISSHATLYWYQQALGQGPEFLTYFNYEAQPDKSGLPSDRFSAERPEGSISTLTIQRTEQRDSAMYRCASSSGRVSGELFFGEGSRLTVL.

This sequence joins TRBV19 and TRBJ2-1, with TRBD2 identical over 12 bases. Looked up from germline, CDR1 is LNHDA and CDR2 is SQIVND (reference sequence). The CDR3 is 16 amino acids. Trimming removed 5 bases from V and 7 bases from J; junction bases left unmatched: 9. This CDR3 reads CASSPPLAGGRNEQFF. In DNA form, the CDR3 reads TGTGCCAGTAGTCCGCCACTAGCGGGAGGAAGGAATGAGCAGTTCTTC.

This clone has only one observation. The V gene is TRBV27, the J gene TRBJ2-5; D is unresolved. V lost 2 bases to trimming and J lost 4 bases, with 17 bases between them. CDR3 length equals 16 residues. Germline assignment: CDR1 MNHEY and CDR2 SMNVEV (reference sequence). CDR3 loop: CASSLNGEAIVETQYF. CDR3 DNA sequence: TGTGCCAGCAGTTTAAATGGAGAAGCAATTGTAGAGACCCAGTACTTC.

The chain links TRBV27 to TRBJ1-3; perhaps TRBD1 as D (6 bases). Germline V gene sequence: CDR1 MNHEY, CDR2 SMNVEV (reference sequence). V was shortened by 4 bases and J by 0 bases, with 13 bases between the two germline ends. The CDR3 runs 16 residues. CDR3 bases: TGTGCCAGCAGTTCCACCACAGGGTTCTCTGGAAACACCATATATTTT. Translating gives CASSSTTGFSGNTIYF.

This chain connects TRBV7-8 to TRBJ2-1; 11 bases line up with TRBD2. There are 16 residues in the CDR3. The V gene end was trimmed by 5 bases and the J gene end by 6 bases; junction bases not matched to a gene: 9. Germline lookup yields CDR1 SGHVS and CDR2 FQNEAQ. The CDR3 region is CASSTPRLAGINEQFF. Here the CDR3 DNA reads TGTGCCAGCAGCACCCCCCGACTAGCGGGAATCAATGAGCAGTTCTTC.

The chain has TRBV5-8 and TRBJ2-7; D may be TRBD2 (7 bases). V dropped 7 bases and J dropped 6 bases, with 17 bases sitting between them. This CDR3 contains 13 residues. Germline loops: CDR1 SGHTS, CDR2 YDEGEE. The CDR3 here is CASRLGGPGEQYF. Here the CDR3 DNA reads TGTGCCAGCCGACTCGGGGGGCCCGGCGAGCAGTACTTC.

This clone was recorded once. V usage is TRBV27 and J usage is TRBJ2-5; 11 nucleotides align to TRBD2. Germline lookup yields CDR1 MNHEY and CDR2 SMNVEV (reference sequence). The CDR3 spans 19 residues. Unmatched junction bases numbered 15, after V lost 2 bases and J lost 4 bases. The CDR3 protein is CASSLQGAASGRLRETQYF. CDR3 sequence (DNA): TGTGCCAGCAGTTTACAGGGGGCAGCTAGCGGGAGGCTGAGAGAGACCCAGTACTTC.

The chain is built from TRBV6-2 or TRBV6-3 and TRBJ2-1; 13 nucleotides match TRBD2. The junction had 12 bases not matched to a gene; V was cut back by 5 bases and J by 8 bases. Germline-derived CDR1 and CDR2 are MNHEY and SVGEGT. CDR3 length: 17 residues. This CDR3 is CASSPRLAGGGKDEQFF. The DNA of the CDR3 is TGTGCCAGCAGTCCCAGACTAGCGGGAGGCGGAAAAGATGAGCAGTTCTTC.

The chain is built from TRBV6-2 or TRBV6-3 and TRBJ2-1; 9 bases are a match to TRBD2. This CDR3 region has 15 residues. The trim removed 4 bases at V and 6 bases at J, leaving 7 bases unmatched. Germline values: CDR1 MNHEY, CDR2 SVGEGT. For the CDR3, the DNA is TGTGCCAGCAGTTGGGGACTAGCTAGATCCAATGAGCAGTTCTTC. Protein sequence: CASSWGLARSNEQFF.

The CDR3 DNA is TGTGCCAGCAGCTCAGGGACAGGGGGGAGTAATTCACCCCTCCACTTT. It is translated as CASSSGTGGSNSPLHF. The J gene is TRBJ1-6, the V gene TRBV27; TRBD1 matches at 11 bases. V gave up 6 bases and J gave up 6 bases; unmatched junction bases: 7. Germline values: CDR1 MNHEY, CDR2 SMNVEV (reference sequence). The CDR3 contains 16 residues.

The rearrangement links TRBV7-9 to TRBJ2-7, with D maybe TRBD1 (6 bases). In germline, CDR1 is SEHNR, CDR2 FQNEAQ (reference sequence). This CDR3 has 14 amino acids. Trimming took 1 base from V and 2 from J, leaving 9 bases between them. CDR3 sequence (DNA): TGTGCCAGCAGCTTAGGAGGGACAACCTACGAGCAGTACTTC. Its translation is CASSLGGTTYEQYF.

V usage is TRBV5-1 and J usage is TRBJ2-2, with 14 positions matching TRBD2. Germline CDR1 is SGHRS and CDR2 is YFSETQ. This CDR3 is built from 19 residues. The V segment lost 4 bases and the J segment 4 bases; nucleotides outside the gene matches: 12. The CDR3: CASSRGPETSGRGTGELFF. CDR3 in DNA: TGCGCCAGCAGCCGCGGGCCCGAGACTAGCGGGAGGGGCACCGGGGAGCTGTTTTTT.

The CDR3 DNA follows: TGTGCCACACTCCTGGCCGGGGAGGAGCAGTTCTTC. It is translated as CATLLAGEEQFF. V and J are TRBV28 and TRBJ2-1; D may be TRBD2 (5 bases). CDR1 and CDR2 (germline): MDHEN, SYDVKM. The CDR3 runs to 12 residues. V lost 10 bases to trimming and J lost 10 bases, with 17 bases between them.

This clone has a handful of counts. The genes are TRBV10-2 and TRBJ1-5, with D perhaps matching TRBD1 (6 bases). This CDR3 contains 14 residues. Germline V CDR1 and CDR2: WSHSY, SAAADI. V dropped 4 bases and J dropped 7 bases, with 14 bases sitting between them. The CDR3 DNA reads as TGCGCCAGCAGTGTGGACAGCCTCATGCAGCCCCAGCATTTT. This gives the protein CASSVDSLMQPQHF.

The chain joins TRBV30 to TRBJ2-1, with D unresolved. This CDR3 spans 15 amino acids. Germline V gene data show CDR1 as GTSNPN and CDR2 as SVGIG (reference sequence). With 2 bases removed from V and 0 bases from J, the gap between germline ends came to 11 bases. The CDR3 DNA reads as TGTGCCTGGAGTACGAGACTCAGCTCCTACAATGAGCAGTTCTTC. It translates to CAWSTRLSSYNEQFF.

The V gene is TRBV7-2, the J gene TRBJ2-1; 9 nucleotides match TRBD2. Per the germline V gene, CDR1 is SGHTA and CDR2 is FQGNSA. Trimming cost V 5 bases and J 7 bases; bases outside gene matches: 12. The CDR3 runs 16 residues. DNA for the CDR3: TGTGCCAGCAGCGAACGACCTAGCGGGAATGGAAATGAGCAGTTCTTC. It translates to CASSERPSGNGNEQFF. Variable domain in full (rest from reference TRBV7-2 and TRBJ2-1): GAGVSQSPSNKVTEKGKDVELRCDPISGHTALYWYRQSLGQGLEFLIYFQGNSAPDKSGLPSDRFSAERTGGSVSTLTIQRTQQEDSAVYLCASSERPSGNGNEQFFGPGTRLTVL.

The V call is TRBV19, the J call TRBJ2-5; TRBD1 might be the D (6 bases). The CDR3 extends over 14 amino acids. V shed 5 bases and J shed 2 bases, with 12 bases lying between them. Germline V lookup: CDR1 LNHDA, CDR2 SQIVND (reference sequence). The CDR3 spells CASSARQAQETQYF. Here the CDR3 DNA reads TGTGCCAGTAGTGCGCGACAGGCTCAAGAGACCCAGTACTTC.

The CDR3 reads CASSSGQGFREQYF. The CDR3 nucleotides read TGTGCCAGCAGCTCGGGACAGGGTTTTCGAGAGCAGTACTTC. This rearrangement joins TRBV5-6 to TRBJ2-7; 9 nucleotides line up with TRBD1. The CDR3 contains 14 residues. The germline CDR1 and CDR2 sequences are SGHDT and YYEEEE. Germline trimming cut 3 bases from V and 7 bases from J; bases unmatched to any gene: 8.

The rearrangement links TRBV29-1 to TRBJ2-7; 11 nucleotides match TRBD2. Germline V lookup: CDR1 SQVTM, CDR2 ANQGSEA. V dropped 6 bases and J dropped 0; count of bases not matched to a gene: 10. The CDR3 totals 16 residues. The CDR3 bases are TGCAGCGTAACAGGGACTAGCGGAAAAGGCTCCTACGAGCAGTACTTC. Its protein is CSVTGTSGKGSYEQYF.

The chain recombines TRBV5-1 with TRBJ2-5, with 8 bases fitting TRBD1. CDR3 length: 17 amino acids. Germline assignment: CDR1 SGHRS and CDR2 YFSETQ. The V and J ends lost 0 bases and 5 bases, in that order; junction bases with no gene match: 12. DNA of the CDR3: TGCGCCAGCAGCTTGGCCTCTTCGAGACAGGGGCGGGAGACCCAGTACTTC. The encoded protein is CASSLASSRQGRETQYF. Together with reference TRBV5-1 and TRBJ2-5, the CDR3 gives the full variable domain: KAGVTQTPRYLIKTRGQQVTLSCSPISGHRSVSWYQQTPGQGLQFLFEYFSETQRNKGNFPGRFSGRQFSNSRSEMNVSTLELGDSALYLCASSLASSRQGRETQYFGPGTRLLVL.

The chain links TRBV5-1 to TRBJ2-1, with D possibly matching TRBD2 (6 bases). The CDR3 runs to 16 residues. Per germline, CDR1 SGHRS and CDR2 YFSETQ. V gave up 1 base and J gave up 9 bases, with 20 bases separating them. CDR3 nucleotides: TGCGCCAGCAGCTTGTCCGGTCGGCGGGATCGGGCTGAGCAGTTCTTC. This translates into CASSLSGRRDRAEQFF.

This chain joins TRBV19 and TRBJ1-5; TRBD1 is a possible D gene (5 bases). The CDR3 is 14 amino acids. Per germline, CDR1 LNHDA and CDR2 SQIVND (reference sequence). The ends were cut back, 2 bases at V and 4 bases at J, with 9 bases in the middle. The CDR3 region is CASSIRQPNQPQHF. CDR3 nucleotide sequence: TGTGCCAGTAGTATAAGACAGCCTAATCAGCCCCAGCATTTT.

V gene TRBV7-9 combines with J gene TRBJ1-1; 10 nucleotides match TRBD1. CDR1 is SEHNR, CDR2 FQNEAQ, per germline (reference sequence). CDR3 length equals 14 residues. V lost 5 bases to trimming and J lost 8 bases; unmatched junction nucleotides: 8. The CDR3 is CASSGGQGRTEAFF. The CDR3 DNA reads as TGTGCCAGCAGCGGGGGACAGGGGAGGACCGAAGCTTTCTTT.

The genes are TRBV6-5 and TRBJ2-5; 7 nucleotides line up with TRBD1. The CDR3 contains 12 residues. J gave up 2 bases and V 10 bases, and 4 bases lay outside the gene matches. Germline CDR1 is MNHEY and CDR2 is SVGAGI. CDR3 region: CATSGGQETQYF. In DNA form, the CDR3 reads TGTGCCACCTCAGGGGGACAAGAGACCCAGTACTTC.